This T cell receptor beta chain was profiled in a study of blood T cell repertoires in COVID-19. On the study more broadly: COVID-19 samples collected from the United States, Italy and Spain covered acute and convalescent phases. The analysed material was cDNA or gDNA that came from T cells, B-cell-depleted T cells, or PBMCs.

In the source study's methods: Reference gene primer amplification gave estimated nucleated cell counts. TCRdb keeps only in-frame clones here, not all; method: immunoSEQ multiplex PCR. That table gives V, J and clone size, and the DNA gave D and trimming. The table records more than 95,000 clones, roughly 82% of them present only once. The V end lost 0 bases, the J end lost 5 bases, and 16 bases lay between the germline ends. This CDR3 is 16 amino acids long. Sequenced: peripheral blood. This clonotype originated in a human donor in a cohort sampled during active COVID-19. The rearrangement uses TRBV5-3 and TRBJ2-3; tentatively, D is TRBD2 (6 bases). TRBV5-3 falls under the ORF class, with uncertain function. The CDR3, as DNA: TGTGCCAGAAGCTTGGCCAGGGCGGGAAGAATAGATACGCAGTATTTT. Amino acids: CARSLARAGRIDTQYF.